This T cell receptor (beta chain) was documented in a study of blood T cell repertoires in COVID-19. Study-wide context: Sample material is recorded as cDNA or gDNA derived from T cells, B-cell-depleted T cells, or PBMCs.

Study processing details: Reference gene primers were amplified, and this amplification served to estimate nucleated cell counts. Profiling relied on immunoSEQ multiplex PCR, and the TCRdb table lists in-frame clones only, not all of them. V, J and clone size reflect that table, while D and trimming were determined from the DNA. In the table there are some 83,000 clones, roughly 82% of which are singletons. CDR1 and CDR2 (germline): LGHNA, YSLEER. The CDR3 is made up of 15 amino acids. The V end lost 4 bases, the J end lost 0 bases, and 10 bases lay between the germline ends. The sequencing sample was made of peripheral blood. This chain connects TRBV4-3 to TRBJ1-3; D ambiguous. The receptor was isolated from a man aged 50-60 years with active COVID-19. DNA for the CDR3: TGCGCCAGCAGCCGTAGCGGGAGCTCTGGAAACACCATATATTTT. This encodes CASSRSGSSGNTIYF.